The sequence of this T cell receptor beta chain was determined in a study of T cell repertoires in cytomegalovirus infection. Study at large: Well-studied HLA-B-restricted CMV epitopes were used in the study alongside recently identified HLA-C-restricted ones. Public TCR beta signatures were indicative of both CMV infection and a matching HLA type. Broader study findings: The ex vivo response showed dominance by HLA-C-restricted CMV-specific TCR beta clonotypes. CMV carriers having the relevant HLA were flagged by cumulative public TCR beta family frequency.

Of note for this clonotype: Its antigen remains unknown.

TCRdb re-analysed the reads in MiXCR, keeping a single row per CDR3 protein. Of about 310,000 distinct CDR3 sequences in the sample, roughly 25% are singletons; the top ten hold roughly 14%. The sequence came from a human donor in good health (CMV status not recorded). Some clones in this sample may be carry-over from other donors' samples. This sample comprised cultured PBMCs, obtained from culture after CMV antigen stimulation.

The CDR3 protein is CASRPPQGASFF. CDR3 DNA sequence: TGTGCCAGCAGGCCACCACAGGGGGCGTCTTTCTTT. The chain links TRBV6-1 to TRBJ1-1; 9 nucleotides align to TRBD1. Germline V gives CDR1 MNHNS, CDR2 SASEGT. This CDR3 contains 12 residues. Trimming at V came to 6 bases and at J to 12 bases, leaving 8 bases not matched to a gene.